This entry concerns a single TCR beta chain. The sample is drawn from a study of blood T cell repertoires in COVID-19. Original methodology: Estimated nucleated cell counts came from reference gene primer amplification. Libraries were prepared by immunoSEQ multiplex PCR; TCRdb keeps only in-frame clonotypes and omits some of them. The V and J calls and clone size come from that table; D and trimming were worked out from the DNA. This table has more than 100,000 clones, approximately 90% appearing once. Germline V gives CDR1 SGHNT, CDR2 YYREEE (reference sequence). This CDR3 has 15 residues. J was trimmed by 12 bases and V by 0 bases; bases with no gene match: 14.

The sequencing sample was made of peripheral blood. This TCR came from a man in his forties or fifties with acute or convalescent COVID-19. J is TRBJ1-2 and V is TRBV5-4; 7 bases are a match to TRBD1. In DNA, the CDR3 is TGTGCCAGCAGCTTGGATAGGGACAGTTCCTCCCGCAACACCTTC. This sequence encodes CASSLDRDSSSRNTF.